This TCR beta chain emerged from a study of blood T cell repertoires in COVID-19. Looking at the study overall: Both acute and convalescent COVID-19 samples were obtained from the United States, Italy and Spain. The cDNA or gDNA used as material had been derived from T cells, B-cell-depleted T cells, or PBMCs.

Germline lookup yields CDR1 MNHEY and CDR2 SVGAGI. V was pared by 5 bases and J by 5 bases, with 16 bases between. The CDR3 loop spans 14 amino acids. Authors' methods: By means of reference gene primer amplification, nucleated cell counts were estimated. Some clones are missing from TCRdb's copy, which holds only in-frame ones; the method was immunoSEQ multiplex PCR. V and J calls and clone size follow that table, whereas D and trimming were derived from the DNA. The table includes 360,000 or so clones, around 91% detected once. The receptor was derived from a man in his late teens or twenties with active or convalescent COVID-19. The J gene is TRBJ2-7, the V gene TRBV6-5; perhaps TRBD2 as D (5 bases). The sequencing sample was made of peripheral blood. Written as DNA, the CDR3 is TGTGCCAGCAGTAACCACGGGAAGAACCACGAGCAGTACTTC. This translates into CASSNHGKNHEQYF.